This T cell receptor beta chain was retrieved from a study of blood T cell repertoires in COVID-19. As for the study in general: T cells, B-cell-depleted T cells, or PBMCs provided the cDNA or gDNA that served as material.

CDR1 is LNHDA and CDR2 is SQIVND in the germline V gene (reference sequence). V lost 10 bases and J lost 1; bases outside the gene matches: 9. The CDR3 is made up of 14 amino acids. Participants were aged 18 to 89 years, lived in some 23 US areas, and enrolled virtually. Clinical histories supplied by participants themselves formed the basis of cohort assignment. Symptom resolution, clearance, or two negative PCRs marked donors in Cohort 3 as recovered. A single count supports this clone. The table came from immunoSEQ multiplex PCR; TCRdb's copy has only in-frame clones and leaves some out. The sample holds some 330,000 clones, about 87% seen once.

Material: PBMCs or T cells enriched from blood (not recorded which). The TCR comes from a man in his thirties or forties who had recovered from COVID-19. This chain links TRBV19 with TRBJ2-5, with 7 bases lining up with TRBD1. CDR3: CATRVTGAQETQYF. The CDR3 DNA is TGTGCCACCCGAGTCACAGGGGCCCAAGAGACCCAGTACTTC.